The clone carrying this T cell receptor beta chain counts as medium-sized. Its antigen is currently unknown. Treatment described: approximately nine-day PBMC culture with coronavirus spike peptide pools or control peptides (ViraFEST assay). CD4+ T lymphocytes from the unexposed donor were collected before the COVID-19 pandemic (2011-2018). With 5 bases clipped from V and 0 bases from J, the junction kept 6 bases outside the gene matches. The CDR3 extends over 15 amino acids. Per the germline V gene, CDR1 is SEHNR and CDR2 is FQNEAQ (reference sequence). The data stem from a study of vaccination and CD4 T cells after COVID-19. Study overall: Following dose two, a median about 70 days (range 14 to 241) passed before post-vaccine samples were taken. Culture controls were given either a CEFX pool, an HIV-1 Nef pool, or no peptide. Spike peptides, overlapping and drawn from SARS-CoV-2, HCoV-NL63, HCoV-OC43 and HCoV-229E, were used to stimulate cells.

The Oncomine TCR Beta short-read assay was what sequenced the DNA obtained from cultured CD4+ T cells. Genomic DNA was taken out of cultured CD4+ T cells by extraction. TCRdb independently ran MiXCR on the PCR reads; one entry per CDR3 protein. The sample yields about 2,800 distinct CDR3 sequences, roughly 29% seen once. This TCR was sampled from a human donor in good health. This sequence joins TRBV7-9 and TRBJ1-2, with 7 bases that match TRBD1. Sequenced sample: CD4+ T cells from blood, cultured in vitro. CDR3 sequence (DNA): TGTGCCAGCAGCCCAGGGACAGACACTAACTATGGCTACACCTTC. Translation: CASSPGTDTNYGYTF.